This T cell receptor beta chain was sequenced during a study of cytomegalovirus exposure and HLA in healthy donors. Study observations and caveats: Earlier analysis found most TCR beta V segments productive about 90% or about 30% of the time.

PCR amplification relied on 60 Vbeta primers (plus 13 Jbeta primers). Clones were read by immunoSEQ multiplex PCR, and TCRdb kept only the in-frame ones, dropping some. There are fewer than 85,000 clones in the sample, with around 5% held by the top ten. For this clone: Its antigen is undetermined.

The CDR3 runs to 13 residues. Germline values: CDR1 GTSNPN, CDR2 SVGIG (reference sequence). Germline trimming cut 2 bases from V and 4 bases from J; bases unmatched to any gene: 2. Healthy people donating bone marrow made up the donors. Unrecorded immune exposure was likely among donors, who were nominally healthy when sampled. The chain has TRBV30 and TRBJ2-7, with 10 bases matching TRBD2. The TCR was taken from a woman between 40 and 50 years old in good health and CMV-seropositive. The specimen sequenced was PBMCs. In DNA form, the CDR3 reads TGTGCCTGGAGTAAACTAGCGGGATACGAGCAGTACTTC. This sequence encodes CAWSKLAGYEQYF.